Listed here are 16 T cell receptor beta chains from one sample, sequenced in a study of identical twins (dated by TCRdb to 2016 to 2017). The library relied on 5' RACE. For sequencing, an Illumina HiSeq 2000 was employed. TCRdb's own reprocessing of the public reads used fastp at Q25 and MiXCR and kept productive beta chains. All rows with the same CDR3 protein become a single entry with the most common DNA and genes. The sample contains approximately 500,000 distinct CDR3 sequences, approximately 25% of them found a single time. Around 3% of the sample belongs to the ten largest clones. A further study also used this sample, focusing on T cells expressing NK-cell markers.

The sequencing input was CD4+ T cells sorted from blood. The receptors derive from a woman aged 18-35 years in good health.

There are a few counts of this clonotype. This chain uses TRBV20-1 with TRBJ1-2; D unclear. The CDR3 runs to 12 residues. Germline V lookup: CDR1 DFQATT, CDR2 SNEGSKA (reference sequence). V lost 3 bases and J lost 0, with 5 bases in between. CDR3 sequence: CSARMANYGYTF. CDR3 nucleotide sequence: TGCAGTGCTAGGATGGCTAACTATGGCTACACCTTC.

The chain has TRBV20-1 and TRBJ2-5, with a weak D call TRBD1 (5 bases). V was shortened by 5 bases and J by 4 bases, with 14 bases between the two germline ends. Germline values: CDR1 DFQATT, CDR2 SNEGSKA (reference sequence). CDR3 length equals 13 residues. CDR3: CSADRGKGETQYF. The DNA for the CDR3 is TGCAGTGCTGATAGGGGAAAGGGAGAGACCCAGTACTTC.

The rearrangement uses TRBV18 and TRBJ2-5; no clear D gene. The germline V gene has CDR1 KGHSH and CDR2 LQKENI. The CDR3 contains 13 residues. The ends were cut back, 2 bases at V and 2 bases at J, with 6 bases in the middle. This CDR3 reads CASSPGKQETQYF. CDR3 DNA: TGTGCCAGCTCACCAGGAAAACAAGAGACCCAGTACTTC. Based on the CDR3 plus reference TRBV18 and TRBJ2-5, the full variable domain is NAGVMQNPRHLVRRRGQEARLRCSPMKGHSHVYWYRQLPEEGLKFMVYLQKENIIDESGMPKERFSAEFPKEGPSILRIQQVVRGDSAAYFCASSPGKQETQYFGPGTRLLVL.

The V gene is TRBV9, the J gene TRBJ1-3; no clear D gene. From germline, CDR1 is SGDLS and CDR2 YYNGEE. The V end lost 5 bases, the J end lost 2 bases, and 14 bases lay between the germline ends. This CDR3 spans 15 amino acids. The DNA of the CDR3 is TGTGCCAGCAGTCCCAGTGATGGAACTGGAAACACCATATATTTT. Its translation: CASSPSDGTGNTIYF.

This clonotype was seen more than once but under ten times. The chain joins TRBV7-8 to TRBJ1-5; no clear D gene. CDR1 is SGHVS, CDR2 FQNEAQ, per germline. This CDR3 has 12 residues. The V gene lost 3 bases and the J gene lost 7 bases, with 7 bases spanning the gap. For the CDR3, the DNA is TGTGCCAGCAGCTTTAACGGGCAGCCCCAGCATTTT. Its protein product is CASSFNGQPQHF.

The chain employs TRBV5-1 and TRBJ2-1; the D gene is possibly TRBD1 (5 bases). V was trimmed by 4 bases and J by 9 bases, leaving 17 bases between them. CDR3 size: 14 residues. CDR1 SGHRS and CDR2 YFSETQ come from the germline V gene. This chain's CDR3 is CASSRGGQSGEQFF. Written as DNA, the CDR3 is TGCGCCAGCAGCAGGGGTGGGCAATCGGGTGAGCAGTTCTTC.

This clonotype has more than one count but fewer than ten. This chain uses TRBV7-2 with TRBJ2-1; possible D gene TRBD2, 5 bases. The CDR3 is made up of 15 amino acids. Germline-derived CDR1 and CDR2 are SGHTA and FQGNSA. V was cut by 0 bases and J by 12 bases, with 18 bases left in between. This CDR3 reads CASSLAGSGFDRQFF. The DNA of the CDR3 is TGTGCCAGCAGCTTAGCGGGAAGCGGATTTGATAGGCAGTTCTTC. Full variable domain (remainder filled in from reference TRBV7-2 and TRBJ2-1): GAGVSQSPSNKVTEKGKDVELRCDPISGHTALYWYRQSLGQGLEFLIYFQGNSAPDKSGLPSDRFSAERTGGSVSTLTIQRTQQEDSAVYLCASSLAGSGFDRQFFGPGTRLTVL.

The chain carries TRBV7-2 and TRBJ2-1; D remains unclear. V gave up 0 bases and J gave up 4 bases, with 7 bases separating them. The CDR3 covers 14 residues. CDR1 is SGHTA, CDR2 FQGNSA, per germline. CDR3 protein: CASSLASTYNEQFF. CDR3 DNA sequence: TGTGCCAGCAGCTTAGCTTCCACTTACAATGAGCAGTTCTTC.

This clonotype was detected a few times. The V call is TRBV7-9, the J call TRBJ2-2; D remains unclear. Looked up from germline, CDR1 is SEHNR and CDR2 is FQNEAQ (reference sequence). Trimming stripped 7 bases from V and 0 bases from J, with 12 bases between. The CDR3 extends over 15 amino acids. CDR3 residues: CASILALPNTGELFF. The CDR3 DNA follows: TGTGCCAGCATTCTGGCACTTCCGAACACCGGGGAGCTGTTTTTT. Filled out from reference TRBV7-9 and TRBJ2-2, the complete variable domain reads DTGVSQNPRHKITKRGQNVTFRCDPISEHNRLYWYRQTLGQGPEFLTYFQNEAQLEKSRLLSDRFSAERPKGSFSTLEIQRTEQGDSAMYLCASILALPNTGELFFGEGSRLTVL.

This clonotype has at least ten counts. CDR3 amino acids: CASSPAAPRLAGGPSGEQFF. DNA of the CDR3: TGTGCCAGCAGCCCAGCCGCTCCTAGACTAGCGGGAGGGCCCTCGGGTGAGCAGTTCTTC. This chain links TRBV4-2 with TRBJ2-1; 14 bases agree with TRBD2. This CDR3 spans 20 amino acids. CDR1 is LGHNA, CDR2 YNFKEQ, per germline. The ends lost 4 bases at V and 9 bases at J; junction bases unmatched: 20.

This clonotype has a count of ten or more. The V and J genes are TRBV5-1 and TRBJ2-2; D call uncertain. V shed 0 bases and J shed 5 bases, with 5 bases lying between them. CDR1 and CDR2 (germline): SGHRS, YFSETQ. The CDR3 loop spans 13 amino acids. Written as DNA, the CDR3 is TGCGCCAGCAGCTTGGATAATACCGGGGAGCTGTTTTTT. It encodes CASSLDNTGELFF. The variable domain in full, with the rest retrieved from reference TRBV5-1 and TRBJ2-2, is KAGVTQTPRYLIKTRGQQVTLSCSPISGHRSVSWYQQTPGQGLQFLFEYFSETQRNKGNFPGRFSGRQFSNSRSEMNVSTLELGDSALYLCASSLDNTGELFFGEGSRLTVL.

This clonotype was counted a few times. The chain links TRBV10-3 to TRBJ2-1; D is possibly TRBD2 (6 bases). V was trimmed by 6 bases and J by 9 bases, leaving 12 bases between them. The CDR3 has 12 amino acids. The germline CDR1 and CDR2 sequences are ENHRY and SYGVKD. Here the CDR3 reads CAIRPGGGEQFF. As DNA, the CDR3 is TGTGCCATCAGGCCTGGGGGAGGTGAGCAGTTCTTC.

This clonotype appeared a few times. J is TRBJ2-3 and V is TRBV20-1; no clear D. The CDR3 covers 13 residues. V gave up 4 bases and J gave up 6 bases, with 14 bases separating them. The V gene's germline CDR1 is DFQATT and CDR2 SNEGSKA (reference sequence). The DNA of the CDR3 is TGCAGTGCTATCGAAGCGTTGATGGATACGCAGTATTTT. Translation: CSAIEALMDTQYF.

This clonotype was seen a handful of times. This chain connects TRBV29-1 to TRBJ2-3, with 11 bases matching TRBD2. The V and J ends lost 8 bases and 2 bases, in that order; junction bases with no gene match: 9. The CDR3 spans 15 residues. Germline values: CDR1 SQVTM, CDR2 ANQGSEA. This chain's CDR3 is CSFSGTSGSTDTQYF. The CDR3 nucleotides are TGCAGCTTCTCCGGGACTAGCGGTTCCACAGATACGCAGTATTTT.

CDR3 nucleotides: TGTGCCAGCACCCTCAGAGGGACTAGCGGAGTCCTAGCCAAAAACATTCAGTACTTC. Amino acids: CASTLRGTSGVLAKNIQYF. This sequence joins TRBV7-1 and TRBJ2-4; 11 bases are a match to TRBD2. TRBV7-1 is annotated as an ORF whose role is uncertain. The CDR3 is 19 amino acids. J was trimmed by 0 bases and V by 7 bases; bases with no gene match: 14.

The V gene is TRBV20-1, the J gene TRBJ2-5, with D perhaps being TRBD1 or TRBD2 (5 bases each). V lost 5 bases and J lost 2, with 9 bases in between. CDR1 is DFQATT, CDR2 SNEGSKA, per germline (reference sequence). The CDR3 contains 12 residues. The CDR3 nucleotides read TGCAGTGCTGGGACCTCACAAGAGACCCAGTACTTC. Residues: CSAGTSQETQYF.